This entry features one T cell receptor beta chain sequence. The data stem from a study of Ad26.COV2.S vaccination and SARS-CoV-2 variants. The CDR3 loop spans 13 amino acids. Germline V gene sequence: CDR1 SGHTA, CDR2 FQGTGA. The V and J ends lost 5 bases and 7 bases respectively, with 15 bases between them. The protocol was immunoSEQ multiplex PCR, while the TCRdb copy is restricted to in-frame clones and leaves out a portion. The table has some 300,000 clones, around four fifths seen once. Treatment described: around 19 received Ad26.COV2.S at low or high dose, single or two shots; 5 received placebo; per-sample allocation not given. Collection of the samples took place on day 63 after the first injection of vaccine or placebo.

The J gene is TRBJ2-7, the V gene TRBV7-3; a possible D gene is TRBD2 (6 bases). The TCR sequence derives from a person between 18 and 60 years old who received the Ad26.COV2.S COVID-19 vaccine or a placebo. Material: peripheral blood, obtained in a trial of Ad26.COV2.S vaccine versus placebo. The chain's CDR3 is CASSPQGGAEQYF. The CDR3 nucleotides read TGTGCCAGCAGCCCCCAGGGAGGCGCGGAGCAGTACTTC.